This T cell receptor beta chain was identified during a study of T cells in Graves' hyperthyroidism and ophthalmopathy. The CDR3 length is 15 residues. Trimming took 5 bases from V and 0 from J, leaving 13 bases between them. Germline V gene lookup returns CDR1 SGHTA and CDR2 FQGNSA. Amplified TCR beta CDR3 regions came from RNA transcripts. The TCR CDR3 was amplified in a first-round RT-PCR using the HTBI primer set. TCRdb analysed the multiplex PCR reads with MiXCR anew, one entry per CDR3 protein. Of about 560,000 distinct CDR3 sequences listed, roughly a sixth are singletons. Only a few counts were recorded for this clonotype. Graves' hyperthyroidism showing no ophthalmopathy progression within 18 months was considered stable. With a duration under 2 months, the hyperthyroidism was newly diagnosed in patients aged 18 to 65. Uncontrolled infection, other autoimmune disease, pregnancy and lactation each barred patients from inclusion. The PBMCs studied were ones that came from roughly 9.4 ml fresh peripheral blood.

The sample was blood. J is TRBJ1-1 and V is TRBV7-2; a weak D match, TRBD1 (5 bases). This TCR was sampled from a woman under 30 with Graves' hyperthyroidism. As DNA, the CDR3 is TGTGCCAGCAGCCCACAGGTAATCGTGAACACTGAAGCTTTCTTT. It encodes CASSPQVIVNTEAFF.